The text below deals with one TCR beta chain. This entry belongs to a study of blood T cell repertoires in COVID-19. Background on the study: The analysed material was cDNA or gDNA that came from T cells, B-cell-depleted T cells, or PBMCs.

Original handling: Cell counts per sample came from amplifying reference gene primers. Sequencing was performed with immunoSEQ multiplex PCR; in TCRdb, only in-frame clones are kept and a portion is missing. The V and J calls and clone size are taken from that table; D and trimming were inferred from the DNA. The sample includes about 160,000 clones, roughly 89% seen only once; the top ten take 3.9%. This receptor was identified in a woman aged 55-69 years who had recovered from COVID-19. Sequencing input: peripheral blood.

The DNA of the CDR3 is TGTGCCAGCAGCCCGGGGGTGTTGAACACTGAAGCTTTCTTT. Amino acids: CASSPGVLNTEAFF. The chain is built from TRBV7-9 and TRBJ1-1, with D perhaps matching TRBD1 (5 bases). The CDR3 extends over 14 amino acids. CDR1 is SEHNR, CDR2 FQNEAQ, per germline (reference sequence). V gave up 5 bases and J gave up 0 bases, with 10 bases separating them.